This entry describes one TCR beta chain. Antigen unknown. The sample comes from a study of glioma-infiltrating T cells. This CDR3 comprises 17 residues. Per germline, CDR1 SGHRS and CDR2 YFSETQ. The V gene end was trimmed by 0 bases and the J gene end by 5 bases; junction bases not matched to a gene: 9. TCR alpha and beta CDR3 regions were amplified from RNA using iRepertoire nested multiplex PCR. Tissue mRNA or PBMC total RNA, roughly 100-400 ng, went into one-step reverse transcription and amplification. A single record per CDR3 protein comes from TCRdb applying MiXCR to the multiplex PCR reads. The table shows some 190,000 distinct CDR3 sequences, with roughly a third occurring only once. Study-level results: Only very few CDR3 sequences appeared in both tissue and blood.

The genes are TRBV5-1 and TRBJ2-1; TRBD1 matches at 9 bases. The material sequenced was glioma tissue, nonneoplastic brain tissue, or PBMCs (not recorded which). The source is a human donor with low-grade glioma or glioblastoma, undergoing nonglioma brain surgery, or in good health (not recorded which). This CDR3 reads CASSLVQGQGFDNEQFF. In nucleotides, the CDR3 is TGCGCCAGCAGCTTGGTCCAGGGACAGGGATTCGACAATGAGCAGTTCTTC.